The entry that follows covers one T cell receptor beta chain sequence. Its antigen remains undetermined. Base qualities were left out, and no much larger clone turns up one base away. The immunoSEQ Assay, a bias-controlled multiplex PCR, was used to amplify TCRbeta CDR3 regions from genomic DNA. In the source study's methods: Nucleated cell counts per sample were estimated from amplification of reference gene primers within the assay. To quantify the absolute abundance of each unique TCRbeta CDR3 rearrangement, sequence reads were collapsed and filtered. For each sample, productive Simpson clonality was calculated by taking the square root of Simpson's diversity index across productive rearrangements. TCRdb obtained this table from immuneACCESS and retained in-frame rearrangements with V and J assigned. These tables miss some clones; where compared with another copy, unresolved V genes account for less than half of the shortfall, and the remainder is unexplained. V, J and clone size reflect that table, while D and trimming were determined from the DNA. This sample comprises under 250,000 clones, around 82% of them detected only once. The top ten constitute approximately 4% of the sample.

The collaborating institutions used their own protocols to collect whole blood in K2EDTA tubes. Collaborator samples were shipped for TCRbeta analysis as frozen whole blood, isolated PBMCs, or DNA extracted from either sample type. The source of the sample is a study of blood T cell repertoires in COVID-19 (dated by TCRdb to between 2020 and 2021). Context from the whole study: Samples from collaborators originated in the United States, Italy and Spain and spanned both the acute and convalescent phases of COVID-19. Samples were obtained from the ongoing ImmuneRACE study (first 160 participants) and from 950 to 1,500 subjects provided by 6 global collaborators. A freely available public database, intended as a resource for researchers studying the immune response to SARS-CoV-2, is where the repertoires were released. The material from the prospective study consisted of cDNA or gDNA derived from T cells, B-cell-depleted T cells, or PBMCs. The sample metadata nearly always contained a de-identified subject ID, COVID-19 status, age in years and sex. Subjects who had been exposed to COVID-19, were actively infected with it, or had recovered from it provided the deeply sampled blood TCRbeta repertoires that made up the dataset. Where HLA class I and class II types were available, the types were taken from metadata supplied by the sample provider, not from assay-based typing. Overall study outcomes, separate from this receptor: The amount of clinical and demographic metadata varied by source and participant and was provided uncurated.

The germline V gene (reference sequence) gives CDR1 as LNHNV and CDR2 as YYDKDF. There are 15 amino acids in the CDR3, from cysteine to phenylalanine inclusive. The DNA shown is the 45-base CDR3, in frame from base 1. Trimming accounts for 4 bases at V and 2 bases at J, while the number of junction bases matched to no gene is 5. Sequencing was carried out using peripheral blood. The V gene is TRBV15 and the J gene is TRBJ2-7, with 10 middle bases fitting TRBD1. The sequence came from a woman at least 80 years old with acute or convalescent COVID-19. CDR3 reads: CATSNPGQGTYEQYF. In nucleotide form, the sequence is TGTGCCACCAGCAATCCGGGACAGGGGACCTACGAGCAGTACTTC.